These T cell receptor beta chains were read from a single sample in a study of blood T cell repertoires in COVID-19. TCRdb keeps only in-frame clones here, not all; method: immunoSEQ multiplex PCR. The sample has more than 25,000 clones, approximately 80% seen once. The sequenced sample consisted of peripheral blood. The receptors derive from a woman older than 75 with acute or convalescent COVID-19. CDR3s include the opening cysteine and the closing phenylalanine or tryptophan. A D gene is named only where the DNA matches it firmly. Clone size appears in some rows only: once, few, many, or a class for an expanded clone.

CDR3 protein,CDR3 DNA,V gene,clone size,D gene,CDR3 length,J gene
CASSPRDRVTEAFF,TGTGCCAGCAGTCCAAGGGACAGGGTCACTGAAGCTTTCTTT,TRBV6-5,NA,TRBD1,14,TRBJ1-1
CASSHLPGGISNQPQHF,TGTGCCAGCAGTCACCTTCCAGGGGGGATTAGCAATCAGCCCCAGCATTTT,TRBV28,once,TRBD1,17,TRBJ1-5
CASSAGLETSYNEQFF,TGTGCCAGCAGCGCCGGACTAGAGACGAGCTACAATGAGCAGTTCTTC,TRBV5-4,NA,TRBD2,16,TRBJ2-1
CASSQVGQAFFEQFF,TGTGCCAGCAGCCAAGTGGGACAGGCTTTTTTTGAGCAGTTCTTC,TRBV3-1/TRBV3-2,NA,TRBD1,15,TRBJ2-1
CASSYRPGTEAFF,TGTGCCAGCAGTTACCGCCCCGGGACTGAAGCTTTCTTT,TRBV6-6,NA,NA,13,TRBJ1-1
CASTTGPLELFF,TGTGCCAGCACCACCGGTCCTCTAGAGCTGTTTTTT,TRBV7-9,NA,NA,12,TRBJ2-2
CASSFAGDTQYF,TGTGCCAGCTCCTTCGCCGGGGATACGCAGTATTTT,TRBV7-9,NA,NA,12,TRBJ2-3
CASSERTQHYGYTF,TGTGCCAGCAGTGAAAGGACACAGCACTATGGCTACACCTTC,TRBV6-1,NA,NA,14,TRBJ1-2
CASSVQGGEKLFF,TGCGCCAGCAGTGTCCAGGGTGGAGAAAAACTGTTTTTT,TRBV10-2,NA,NA,13,TRBJ1-4
CSAGRGRETQYF,TGCAGCGCCGGCAGGGGGCGTGAGACCCAGTACTTC,TRBV29-1,few,TRBD1,12,TRBJ2-5
CASSAPRDRGVMNTEAFF,TGTGCCAGCAGCGCCCCCCGGGACAGGGGGGTCATGAACACTGAAGCTTTCTTT,TRBV9,NA,TRBD1,18,TRBJ1-1
CASSIQFMNTEAFF,TGTGCCAGTAGTATCCAGTTCATGAACACTGAAGCTTTCTTT,TRBV19,NA,NA,14,TRBJ1-1
CASSLSQGARTEAFF,TGTGCCAGCAGTTTATCACAGGGGGCGCGCACTGAAGCTTTCTTT,TRBV28,NA,TRBD1,15,TRBJ1-1
CASRLVTSGSSLPYEQYF,TGCGCCAGCCGCCTTGTGACTAGCGGGAGTTCCCTTCCCTACGAGCAGTACTTC,TRBV5-1,NA,TRBD2,18,TRBJ2-7
CASSQVRDIYNEQFF,TGTGCCAGCAGCCAAGTCCGAGACATCTACAATGAGCAGTTCTTC,TRBV14,NA,NA,15,TRBJ2-1
CASSFGGNTEAFF,TGTGCCAGCAGCTTCGGGGGGAACACTGAAGCTTTCTTT,TRBV11-3,NA,NA,13,TRBJ1-1
CASSLAREVGSGRGETQYF,TGCGCCAGCAGCTTGGCCCGAGAAGTCGGGAGCGGGAGGGGAGAGACCCAGTACTTC,TRBV5-1,once,TRBD2,19,TRBJ2-5
CASSLGGRAGETQYF,TGTGCCAGCAGTTTAGGCGGGAGGGCCGGGGAGACCCAGTACTTC,TRBV28,NA,TRBD2,15,TRBJ2-5
CASKRSPGTGLETQYF,TGTGCCAGCAAGAGAAGCCCCGGGACAGGGCTGGAGACCCAGTACTTC,TRBV7-6,once,TRBD1,16,TRBJ2-5
CASSLEWSTGELFF,TGTGCCAGCAGCTTAGAGTGGTCCACCGGGGAGCTGTTTTTT,TRBV6-6,NA,NA,14,TRBJ2-2
CASSLVGRGTGELFF,TGTGCCAGCAGCTTAGTAGGGAGAGGCACCGGGGAGCTGTTTTTT,TRBV7-2,NA,NA,15,TRBJ2-2
CASSLRGAEQYF,TGTGCCAGCAGTTTGCGTGGGGCCGAGCAGTACTTC,TRBV28,NA,NA,12,TRBJ2-7
CASSELDEQFF,TGCGCCAGCAGTGAGTTAGATGAGCAGTTCTTC,TRBV10-2,NA,NA,11,TRBJ2-1
CASSLGGGPTDTQYF,TGTGCCAGCAGCTTGGGAGGGGGGCCCACAGATACGCAGTATTTT,TRBV7-6,NA,NA,15,TRBJ2-3
CASSLPTGGIENTEAFF,TGTGCCAGCAGCTTACCGACAGGGGGGATCGAGAACACTGAAGCTTTCTTT,TRBV7-8,NA,TRBD1,17,TRBJ1-1
CASTSGTQNTGELFF,TGCGCCAGCACATCCGGGACTCAGAACACCGGGGAGCTGTTTTTT,TRBV10-2,NA,NA,15,TRBJ2-2
CASRGGDSPLSEQYF,TGCGCCAGCAGGGGTGGGGACAGTCCACTCTCCGAGCAGTACTTC,TRBV23-1,NA,TRBD1,15,TRBJ2-7
CASMDREKSPLHF,TGCGCCAGCATGGACAGGGAAAAATCACCCCTCCACTTT,TRBV10-2,NA,TRBD1,13,TRBJ1-6
CASSLGQFPVVQETQYF,TGTGCCAGCAGCCTTGGTCAATTCCCTGTAGTCCAAGAGACCCAGTACTTC,TRBV27,NA,NA,17,TRBJ2-5
CASSSFLAPTYEQYF,TGTGCCAGCAGTTCCTTCCTAGCGCCCACCTACGAGCAGTACTTC,TRBV6-2/TRBV6-3,many,NA,15,TRBJ2-7
CASSSPGTGSPRTQYF,TGTGCCAGCAGTTCTCCCGGGACAGGGAGCCCACGGACCCAGTACTTC,TRBV28,NA,TRBD1,16,TRBJ2-5
CASSSTGDTEAFF,TGTGCCAGCAGCTCAACAGGGGACACTGAAGCTTTCTTT,TRBV3-1/TRBV3-2,once,TRBD1,13,TRBJ1-1
CASSPGQSSNPQYKQYF,TGTGCCAGCAGCCCCGGACAGAGCTCAAACCCCCAATACAAGCAGTACTTC,TRBV9,NA,NA,17,TRBJ2-7
CASSQDYPSGGTRYGYTF,TGTGCCAGCAGCCAAGATTATCCATCCGGGGGGACCAGGTATGGCTACACCTTC,TRBV4-2,NA,NA,18,TRBJ1-2
CASSGRGQGGELFF,TGTGCCAGTAGTGGCAGGGGGCAGGGCGGGGAGCTGTTTTTT,TRBV19,once,TRBD1,14,TRBJ2-2
CASSVATGGTDTQYF,TGTGCCAGCAGCGTAGCTACGGGGGGCACAGATACGCAGTATTTT,TRBV9,NA,NA,15,TRBJ2-3
CATKEGIGGSYNEQFF,TGTGCCACGAAAGAGGGGATAGGGGGCTCCTACAATGAGCAGTTCTTC,TRBV10-3,few,NA,16,TRBJ2-1
CASSGGQINYEQYF,TGTGCCAGCTCAGGGGGACAAATAAACTACGAGCAGTACTTC,TRBV18,NA,NA,14,TRBJ2-7
CASSLRDTIYF,TGCGCCAGCAGCCTCCGAGACACCATATATTTT,TRBV4-3,NA,NA,11,TRBJ1-3
CASSVAAGVSPLHF,TGTGCCAGCAGTGTCGCGGCAGGGGTTTCACCCCTCCACTTT,TRBV6-4,NA,NA,14,TRBJ1-6
CAAVVYEQYF,TGTGCCGCGGTGGTCTACGAGCAGTACTTC,TRBV21-1,few,NA,10,TRBJ2-7
CASRGQGRRGEAFF,TGTGCCAGCAGGGGACAGGGAAGGAGGGGTGAAGCTTTCTTT,TRBV2,once,TRBD1,14,TRBJ1-1
CAISESGRFGNEQFF,TGTGCCATCAGTGAGTCCGGGAGGTTTGGCAATGAGCAGTTCTTC,TRBV10-3,NA,TRBD2,15,TRBJ2-1
CSVCRDITYEQYF,TGCAGCGTTTGTCGGGACATCACCTACGAGCAGTACTTC,TRBV29-1,once,NA,13,TRBJ2-7
CASSVGTSFEQFF,TGTGCCAGCAGTGTAGGGACTAGCTTTGAGCAGTTCTTC,TRBV28,NA,TRBD2,13,TRBJ2-1
CASSLSGSYNEQFF,TGTGCCAGCAGCCTCAGCGGCTCCTACAATGAGCAGTTCTTC,TRBV11-3,NA,NA,14,TRBJ2-1
CASSVAPAYEQYF,TGTGCCAGCAGCGTAGCGCCAGCCTACGAGCAGTACTTC,TRBV9,few,NA,13,TRBJ2-7
CASSQGTGDQPQHF,TGTGCCAGCAGCCAAGGGACAGGGGACCAGCCCCAGCATTTT,TRBV3-1/TRBV3-2,NA,TRBD1,14,TRBJ1-5
CASSPDNSGNTIYF,TGTGCCAGCTCACCGGACAACTCTGGAAACACCATATATTTT,TRBV18,NA,NA,14,TRBJ1-3
CASSLFSGSGAGELFF,TGTGCCAGCAGTTTGTTTAGCGGGAGTGGTGCCGGGGAGCTGTTTTTT,TRBV6-2/TRBV6-3,NA,TRBD2,16,TRBJ2-2
CASSLTGGGTGELFF,TGCGCCAGCAGCTTGACGGGGGGAGGCACCGGGGAGCTGTTTTTT,TRBV5-1,NA,TRBD2,15,TRBJ2-2
CASSSHRLAGSADTQYF,TGTGCCAGCAGCTCTCATAGGCTAGCGGGTAGCGCAGATACGCAGTATTTT,TRBV11-2,NA,TRBD2,17,TRBJ2-3
CASRTGSYGYTF,TGTGCCAGTAGAACAGGGAGCTATGGCTACACCTTC,TRBV19,NA,NA,12,TRBJ1-2
CASSFVSSGYSYEQYF,TGTGCCAGCAGCTTTGTCAGTAGCGGGTATTCCTACGAGCAGTACTTC,TRBV28,NA,TRBD2,16,TRBJ2-7